The 4 T cell receptor beta chains below all came from one sample that was sequenced in a study of OX40 agonist ivuxolimab in advanced cancers. Only in-frame clones appear in the TCRdb table, and some are missing; sequencing was by immunoSEQ multiplex PCR. The sample has roughly 100,000 clones, less than 95% seen once. The sequences come from CD4+ or CD8+ T cells sorted from blood, collected in a trial of the OX40 agonist ivuxolimab. All receptors come from an adult with an advanced solid tumor such as melanoma, head and neck, liver or kidney cancer.

The rearrangement uses TRBV28 and TRBJ2-7; D unclear. The CDR3 totals 14 residues. CDR1 and CDR2 from the germline V gene are MDHEN and SYDVKM. V lost 5 bases to trimming and J lost 0 bases, with 11 bases between them. The CDR3 DNA sequence: TGTGCCAGCAGTCTACCGGTCTACTCCTACGAGCAGTACTTC. It encodes CASSLPVYSYEQYF.

The rearrangement joins TRBV19 to TRBJ2-5; 8 nucleotides match TRBD2. The CDR3 has 15 residues. The germline CDR1 and CDR2 sequences are LNHDA and SQIVND (reference sequence). The junction had 4 bases not matched to a gene; V was cut back by 2 bases and J by 2 bases. The DNA for the CDR3 is TGTGCCAGTAGTATACCGGGGGGGCCGCAAGAGACCCAGTACTTC. Its protein product is CASSIPGGPQETQYF.

The table lists this clone with a few counts. The chain carries TRBV7-2 and TRBJ1-2; 11 bases map to TRBD1. CDR3 length: 18 amino acids. From germline, CDR1 is SGHTA and CDR2 FQGNSA. The trim removed 0 bases at V and 7 bases at J, leaving 13 bases unmatched. The CDR3 loop is CASSLAGQGAREVIGYTF. In DNA, the CDR3 is TGTGCCAGCAGCTTAGCTGGACAGGGGGCGAGGGAGGTCATTGGCTACACCTTC. The entire variable domain, with the rest obtained from reference TRBV7-2 and TRBJ1-2, is as follows: GAGVSQSPSNKVTEKGKDVELRCDPISGHTALYWYRQSLGQGLEFLIYFQGNSAPDKSGLPSDRFSAERTGGSVSTLTIQRTQQEDSAVYLCASSLAGQGAREVIGYTFGSGTRLTVV.

The gene calls are TRBV27 and TRBJ1-6; 8 bases are a match to TRBD1. The germline V gene encodes CDR1 MNHEY and CDR2 SMNVEV (reference sequence). Unmatched junction bases numbered 1, after V lost 4 bases and J lost 5 bases. This CDR3 region has 14 residues. The CDR3 here is CASSWTGHNSPLHF. CDR3 DNA sequence: TGTGCCAGCAGTTGGACAGGGCATAATTCACCCCTCCACTTT.